The sequence of this T cell receptor beta chain was determined in a study of CD8+ T cells in alopecia areata. Broader study findings: Within the top 100, expanded CD8+ clones significantly decreased with tofacitinib, as did scalp clonality. Persistence in scalp and blood during tofacitinib was observed for many expanded lesional clones.

Treatment indicated: oral pan-JAK inhibitor, 5-10 mg twice daily. Note on this clone: Its antigen is still unknown.

The CDR3 length is 12 residues. V lost 7 bases and J lost 11, with 20 bases in between. Germline V gene sequence: CDR1 SQVTM, CDR2 ANQGSEA. RNA extraction and reverse transcription yielded cDNA as sequencing template. The assay was immunoSEQ multiplex PCR, and TCRdb's table has in-frame clones only and misses some. This table holds more than 90,000 clones, approximately 52% found once. The origin of this receptor is a human donor with alopecia areata. The rearrangement joins TRBV29-1 to TRBJ1-1; D possibly corresponds to TRBD1 (5 bases). The sequenced sample was CD8+ T cells sorted from blood, obtained at week 4, from a patient treated with tofacitinib. CDR3 nucleotide sequence: TGCAGCGCCGTCCCTGACATGTGGGGGGCTTTCTTT. Translated, it gives CSAVPDMWGAFF.